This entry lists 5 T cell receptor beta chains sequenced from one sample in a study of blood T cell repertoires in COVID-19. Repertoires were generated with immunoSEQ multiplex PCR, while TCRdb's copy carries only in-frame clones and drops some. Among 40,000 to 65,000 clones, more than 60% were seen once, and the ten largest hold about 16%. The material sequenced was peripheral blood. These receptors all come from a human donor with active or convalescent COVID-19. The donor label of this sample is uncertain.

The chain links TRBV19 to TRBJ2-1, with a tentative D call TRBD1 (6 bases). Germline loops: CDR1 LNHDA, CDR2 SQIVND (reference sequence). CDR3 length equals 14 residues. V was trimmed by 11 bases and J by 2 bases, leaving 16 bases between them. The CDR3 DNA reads TGTGCCGTCTCCCAGGGGCCCGCCTACAATGAGCAGTTCTTC. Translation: CAVSQGPAYNEQFF.

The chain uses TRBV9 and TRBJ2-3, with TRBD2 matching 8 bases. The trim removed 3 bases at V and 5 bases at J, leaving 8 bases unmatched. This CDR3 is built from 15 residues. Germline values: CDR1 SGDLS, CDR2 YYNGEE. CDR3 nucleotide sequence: TGTGCCAGCAGCGGCCTAGCGGGTGTGAGAGATACGCAGTATTTT. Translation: CASSGLAGVRDTQYF.

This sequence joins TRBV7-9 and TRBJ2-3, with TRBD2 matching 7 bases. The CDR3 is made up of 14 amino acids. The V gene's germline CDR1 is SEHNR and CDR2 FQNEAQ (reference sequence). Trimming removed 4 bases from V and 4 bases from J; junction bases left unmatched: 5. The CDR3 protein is CASSSSGNADTQYF. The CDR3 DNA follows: TGTGCCAGCAGCTCTAGCGGCAACGCAGATACGCAGTATTTT.

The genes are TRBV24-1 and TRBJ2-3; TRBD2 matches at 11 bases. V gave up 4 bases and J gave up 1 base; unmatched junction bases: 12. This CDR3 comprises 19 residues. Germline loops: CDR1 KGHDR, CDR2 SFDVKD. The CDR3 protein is CATSDPEYSGRAGTDTQYF. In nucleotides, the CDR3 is TGTGCCACCAGTGACCCTGAATATAGCGGGAGGGCCGGCACAGATACGCAGTATTTT.

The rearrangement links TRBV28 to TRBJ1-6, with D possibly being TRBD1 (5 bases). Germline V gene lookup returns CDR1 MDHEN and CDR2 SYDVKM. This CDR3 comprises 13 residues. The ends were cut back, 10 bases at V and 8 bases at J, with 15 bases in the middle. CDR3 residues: CANGQTGHSPLHF. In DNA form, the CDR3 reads TGTGCCAACGGACAAACAGGACATTCACCCCTCCACTTT.